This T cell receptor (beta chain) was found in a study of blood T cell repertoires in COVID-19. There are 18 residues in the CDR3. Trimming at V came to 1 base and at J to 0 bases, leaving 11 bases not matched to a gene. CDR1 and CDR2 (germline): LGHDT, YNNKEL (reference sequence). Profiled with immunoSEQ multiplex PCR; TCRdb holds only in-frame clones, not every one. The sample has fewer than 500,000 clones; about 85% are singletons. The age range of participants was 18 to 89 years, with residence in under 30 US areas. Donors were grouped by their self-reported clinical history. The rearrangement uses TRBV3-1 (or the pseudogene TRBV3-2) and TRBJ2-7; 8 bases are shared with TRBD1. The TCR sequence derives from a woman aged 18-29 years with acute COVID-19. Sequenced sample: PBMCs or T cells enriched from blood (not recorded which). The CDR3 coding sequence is TGTGCCAGCAGCCAAGGCGACTCGGGACAGGCACACTCCTACGAGCAGTACTTC. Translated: CASSQGDSGQAHSYEQYF.